A single sample is the source of the 8 T cell receptor beta chains below, sequenced in a study of CD8 T cells in ankylosing spondylitis. Regarding the study as a whole: Ankylosing spondylitis blood seemed to carry a telltale TCR beta motif made of under 10 highly homologous variants.

MiXCR was run by TCRdb on the 5' RACE reads, yielding one entry per CDR3 protein. Of under 950,000 distinct CDR3 sequences listed, under 20% were seen once; the top ten hold under 20%. For these TCRs, the target antigens are not known. The source material was blood, either unsorted or a sorted T cell fraction (not recorded which). These receptors originate from a male donor with ankylosing spondylitis.

Only a few counts were recorded for this clonotype. This chain connects TRBV4-2 to TRBJ2-7, with D possibly TRBD2 on 5 matching bases. V was shortened by 1 base and J by 3 bases, with 13 bases between the two germline ends. The CDR3 totals 15 residues. The germline CDR1 and CDR2 sequences are LGHNA and YNFKEQ. Here the CDR3 DNA reads TGTGCCAGCAGCCAAGTCAGAGGGAGTGGCTACGAGCAGTACTTC. Its translation is CASSQVRGSGYEQYF.

This clonotype was recorded once. The chain carries TRBV5-6 and TRBJ1-4; D uncertain. This CDR3 has 15 amino acids. V lost 4 bases, J lost 2 bases, and 12 bases lay in between. Per the germline V gene, CDR1 is SGHDT and CDR2 is YYEEEE. The CDR3 DNA sequence: TGTGCCAGCAGCACCGGAGGGTGGACTAATGAAAAACTGTTTTTT. It yields the protein CASSTGGWTNEKLFF.

This clonotype was found a few times. V is TRBV12-3 or TRBV12-4 and J is TRBJ2-3, with D tentatively TRBD1 or TRBD2 (6 bases each). Trimming cost V 6 bases and J 6 bases, with 22 bases left between them. This CDR3 comprises 16 residues. The CDR3 here is CASRPPGLQGGDTQYF. For the CDR3, the DNA is TGTGCCAGCAGACCCCCGGGACTCCAAGGGGGGGATACGCAGTATTTT.

Note on this clonotype: A read error may account for a junction end that differs from germline. CDR3 sequence reads: CTSSLLGIQETQYF. Here the CDR3 DNA reads TGTACCAGCAGTTTACTCGGGATCCAAGAGACCCAGTACTTC. The chain links TRBV12-3 or TRBV12-4 to TRBJ2-5, with a possible D match to TRBD2 (5 bases). The CDR3 sequence is 14 residues long.

The chain is built from TRBV11-2 and TRBJ2-6; maybe TRBD1 (5 bases). Germline lookup yields CDR1 SGHAT and CDR2 FQNNGV. This CDR3 region has 14 residues. The ends were cut back, 5 bases at V and 3 bases at J, with 8 bases in the middle. CDR3 sequence: CASSLRVGANVLTF. Written as DNA, the CDR3 is TGTGCCAGCAGCCTCAGGGTTGGGGCCAACGTCCTGACTTTC.

There are a few counts of this clonotype. The rearrangement uses TRBV2 and TRBJ1-6; D is perhaps TRBD1 (6 bases). The germline V gene encodes CDR1 SNHLY and CDR2 FYNNEI. The CDR3 covers 16 residues. V was trimmed by 4 bases and J by 0 bases, leaving 10 bases between them. The CDR3 protein is CASSVGHSSYNSPLHF. The CDR3 DNA is TGTGCCAGCAGTGTGGGACATAGCTCCTATAATTCACCCCTCCACTTT.

This clonotype was detected a few times. This chain joins TRBV6-2 or TRBV6-3 and TRBJ1-2, with D uncertain. The ends were cut back, 7 bases at V and 8 bases at J, with 17 bases in the middle. The germline V gene has CDR1 MNHEY and CDR2 SVGEGT. The CDR3 sequence is 13 residues long. The CDR3 DNA reads as TGTGCCAGCACGAGGCAGTCATCGACGGGCTACACCTTC. Its protein is CASTRQSSTGYTF.

This clonotype showed up just a few times. This chain uses TRBV29-1 with TRBJ2-5; D remains ambiguous. Germline values: CDR1 SQVTM, CDR2 ANQGSEA. The CDR3 sequence is 11 residues long. V was pared by 0 bases and J by 4 bases, with 3 bases between. For the CDR3, the DNA is TGCAGCGTTGAAGAATCAGAGACCCAGTACTTC. It encodes CSVEESETQYF.